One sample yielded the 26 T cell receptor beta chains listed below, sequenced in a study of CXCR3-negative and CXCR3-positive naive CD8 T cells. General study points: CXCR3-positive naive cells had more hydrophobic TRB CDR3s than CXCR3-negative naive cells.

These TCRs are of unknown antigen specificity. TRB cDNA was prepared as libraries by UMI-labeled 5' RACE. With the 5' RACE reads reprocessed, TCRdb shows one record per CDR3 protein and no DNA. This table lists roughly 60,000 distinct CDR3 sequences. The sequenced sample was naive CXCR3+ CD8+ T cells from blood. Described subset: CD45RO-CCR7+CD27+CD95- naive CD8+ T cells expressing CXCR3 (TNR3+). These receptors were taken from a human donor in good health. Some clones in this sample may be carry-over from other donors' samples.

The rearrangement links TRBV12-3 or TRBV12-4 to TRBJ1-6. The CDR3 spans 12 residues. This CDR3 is CASTSMHSPLHF.

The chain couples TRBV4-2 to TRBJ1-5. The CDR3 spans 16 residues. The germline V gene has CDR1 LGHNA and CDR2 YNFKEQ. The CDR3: CASSQELHVSNQPQHF.

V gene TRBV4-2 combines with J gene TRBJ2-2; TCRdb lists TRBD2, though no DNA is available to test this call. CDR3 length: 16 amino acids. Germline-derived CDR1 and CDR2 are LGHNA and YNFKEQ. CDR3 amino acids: CASSQVGLMNTGELFF.

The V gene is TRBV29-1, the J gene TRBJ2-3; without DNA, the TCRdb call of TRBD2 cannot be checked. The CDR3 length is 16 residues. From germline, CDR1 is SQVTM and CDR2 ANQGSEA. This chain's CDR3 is CSTPGLAGGSTDTQYF.

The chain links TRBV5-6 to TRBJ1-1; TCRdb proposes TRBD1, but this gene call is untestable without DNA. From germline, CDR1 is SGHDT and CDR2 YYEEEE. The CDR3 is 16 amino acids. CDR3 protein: CASSYGQGPRTTEAFF. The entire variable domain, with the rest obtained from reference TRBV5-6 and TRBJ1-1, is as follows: DAGVTQSPTHLIKTRGQQVTLRCSPKSGHDTVSWYQQALGQGPQFIFQYYEEEERQRGNFPDRFSGHQFPNYSSELNVNALLLGDSALYLCASSYGQGPRTTEAFFGQGTRLTVV.

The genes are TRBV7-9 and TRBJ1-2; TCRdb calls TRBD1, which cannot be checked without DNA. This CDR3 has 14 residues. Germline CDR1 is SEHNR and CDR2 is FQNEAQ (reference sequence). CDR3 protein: CASSLPGSGYGYTF.

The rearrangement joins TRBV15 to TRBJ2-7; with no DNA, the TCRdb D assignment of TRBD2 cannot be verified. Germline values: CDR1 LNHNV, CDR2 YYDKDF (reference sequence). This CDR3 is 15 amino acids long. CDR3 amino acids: CATRSGRGGLEEQYF.

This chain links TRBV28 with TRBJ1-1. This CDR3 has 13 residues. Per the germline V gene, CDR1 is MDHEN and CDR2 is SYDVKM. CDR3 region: CASHPIQNTEAFF.

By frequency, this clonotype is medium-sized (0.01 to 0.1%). CDR3 amino acids: CSVGGAFETQYF. The chain joins TRBV29-1 to TRBJ2-5; absent DNA, TCRdb's TRBD1 call cannot be checked. The germline V gene has CDR1 SQVTM and CDR2 ANQGSEA. This CDR3 is built from 12 residues.

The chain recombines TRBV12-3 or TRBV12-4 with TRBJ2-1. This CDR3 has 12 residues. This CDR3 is CASIHGYNEQFF.

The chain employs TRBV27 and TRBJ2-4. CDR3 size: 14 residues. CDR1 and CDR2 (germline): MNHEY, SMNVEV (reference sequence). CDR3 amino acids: CASRAWDVKNIQYF.

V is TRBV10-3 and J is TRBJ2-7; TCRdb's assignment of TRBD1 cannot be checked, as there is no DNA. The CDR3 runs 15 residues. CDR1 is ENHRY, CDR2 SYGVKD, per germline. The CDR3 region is CANLAGPGRRGEQYF.

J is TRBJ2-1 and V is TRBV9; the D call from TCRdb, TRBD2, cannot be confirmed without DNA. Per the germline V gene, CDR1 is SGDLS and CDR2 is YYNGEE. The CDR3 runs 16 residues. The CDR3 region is CASSVAFSTSRDEQFF.

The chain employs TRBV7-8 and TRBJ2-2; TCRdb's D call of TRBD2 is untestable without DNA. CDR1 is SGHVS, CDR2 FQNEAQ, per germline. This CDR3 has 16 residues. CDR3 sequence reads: CASSLASGSYTGELFF.

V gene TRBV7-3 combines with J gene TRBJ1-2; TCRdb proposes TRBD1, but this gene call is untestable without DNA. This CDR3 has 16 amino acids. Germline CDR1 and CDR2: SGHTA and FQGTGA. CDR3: CASSSLPGQGGDGYTF.

CDR3 residues: CASSLAGTANTEAFF. The chain joins TRBV4-2 to TRBJ1-1; the D gene TCRdb calls, TRBD1, cannot be checked with no DNA. Per the germline V gene, CDR1 is LGHNA and CDR2 is YNFKEQ. This CDR3 is built from 15 residues.

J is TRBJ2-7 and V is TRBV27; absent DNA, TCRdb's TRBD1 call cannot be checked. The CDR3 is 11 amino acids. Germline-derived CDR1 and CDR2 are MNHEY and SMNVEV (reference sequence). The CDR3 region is CASGRGNEQYF.

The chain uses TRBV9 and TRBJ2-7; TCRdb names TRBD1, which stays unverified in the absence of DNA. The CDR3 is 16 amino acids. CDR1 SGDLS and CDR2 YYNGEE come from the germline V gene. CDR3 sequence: CASSPFRDRGVNEQYF.

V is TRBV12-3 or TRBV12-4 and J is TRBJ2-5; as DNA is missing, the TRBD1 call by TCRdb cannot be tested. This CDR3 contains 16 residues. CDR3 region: CASTLIGAGNQETQYF.

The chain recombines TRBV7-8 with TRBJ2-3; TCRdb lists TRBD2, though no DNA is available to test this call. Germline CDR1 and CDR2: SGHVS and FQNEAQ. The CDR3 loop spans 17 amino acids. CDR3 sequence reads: CASSLAWAGGSTDTQYF.

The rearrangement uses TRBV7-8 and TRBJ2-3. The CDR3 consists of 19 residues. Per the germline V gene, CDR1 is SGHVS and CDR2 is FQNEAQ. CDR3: CASSLVFGTGNPSTDTQYF.

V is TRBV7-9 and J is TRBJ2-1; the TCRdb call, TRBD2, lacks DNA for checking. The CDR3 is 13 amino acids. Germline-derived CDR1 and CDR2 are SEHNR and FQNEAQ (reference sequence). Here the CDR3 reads CASSPPAGQPQFF.

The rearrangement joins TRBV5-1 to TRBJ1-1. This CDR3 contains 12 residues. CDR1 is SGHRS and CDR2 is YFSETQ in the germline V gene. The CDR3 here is CASSWDRDEAFF.

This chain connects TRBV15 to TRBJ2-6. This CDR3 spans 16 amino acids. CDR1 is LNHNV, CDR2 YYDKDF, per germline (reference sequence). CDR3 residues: CATSLDRRSGANVLTF.

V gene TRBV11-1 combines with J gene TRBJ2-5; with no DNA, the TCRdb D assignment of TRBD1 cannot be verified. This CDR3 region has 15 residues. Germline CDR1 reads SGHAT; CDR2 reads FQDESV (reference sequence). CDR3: CASSKLPGNRETQYF. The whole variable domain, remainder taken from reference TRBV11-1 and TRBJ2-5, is EAEVAQSPRYKITEKSQAVAFWCDPISGHATLYWYRQILGQGPELLVQFQDESVVDDSQLPKDRFSAERLKGVDSTLKIQPAELGDSAMYLCASSKLPGNRETQYFGPGTRLLVL.

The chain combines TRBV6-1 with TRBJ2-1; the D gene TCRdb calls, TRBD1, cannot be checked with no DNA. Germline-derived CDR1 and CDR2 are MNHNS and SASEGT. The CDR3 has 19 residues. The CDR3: CASSVGAHIGRGPVNEQFF.